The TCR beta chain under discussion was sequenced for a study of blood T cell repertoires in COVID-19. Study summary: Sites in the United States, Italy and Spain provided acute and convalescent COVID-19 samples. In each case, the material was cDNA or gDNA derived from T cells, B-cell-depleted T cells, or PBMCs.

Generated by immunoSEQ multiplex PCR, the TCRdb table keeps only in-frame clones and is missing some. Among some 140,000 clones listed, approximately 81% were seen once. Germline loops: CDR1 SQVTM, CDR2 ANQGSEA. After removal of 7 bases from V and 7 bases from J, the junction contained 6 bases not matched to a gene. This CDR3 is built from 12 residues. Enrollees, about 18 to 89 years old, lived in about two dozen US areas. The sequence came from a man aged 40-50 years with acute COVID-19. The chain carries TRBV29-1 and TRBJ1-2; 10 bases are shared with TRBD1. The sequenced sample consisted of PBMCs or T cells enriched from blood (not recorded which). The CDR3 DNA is TGCAGCGCACGACAGGGGGCGACTGGCTACACCTTC. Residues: CSARQGATGYTF.